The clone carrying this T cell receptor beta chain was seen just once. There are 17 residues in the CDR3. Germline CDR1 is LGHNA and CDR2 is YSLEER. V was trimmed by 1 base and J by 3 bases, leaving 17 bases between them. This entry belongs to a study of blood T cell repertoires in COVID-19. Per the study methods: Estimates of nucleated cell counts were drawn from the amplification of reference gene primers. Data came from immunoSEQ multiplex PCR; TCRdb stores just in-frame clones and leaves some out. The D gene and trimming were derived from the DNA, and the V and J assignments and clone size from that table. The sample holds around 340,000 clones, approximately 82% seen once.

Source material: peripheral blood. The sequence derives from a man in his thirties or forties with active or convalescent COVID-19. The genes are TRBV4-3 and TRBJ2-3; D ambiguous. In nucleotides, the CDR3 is TGCGCCAGCAGCCAAGTTCCCGCGACCCCCAGGACAGATACGCAGTATTTT. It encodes CASSQVPATPRTDTQYF.